Listed below are T cell receptor beta chains from one sample, sequenced in a study of blood T cells in healthy people across ages. MiXCR, applied by TCRdb to the 5' RACE reads, yields one record per CDR3 protein. The data show about 1.8 million distinct CDR3 sequences, with around half seen just once and about 2.1% held by the top ten. Sequencing was performed on blood. Every receptor here comes from a woman between 40 and 55 years old in good health. Both conserved end residues are part of each CDR3. A D gene is named only where the DNA matches it firmly. Clone size is stated in some rows and not others, as once, few, many or a class when expanded.

>TRBV20-1|TRBJ2-1|-|TRBD1
CSARQGAAENEQFF
TGCAGTGCTAGACAGGGGGCAGCGGAAAATGAGCAGTTCTTC
>TRBV2|TRBJ2-3|-|TRBD1
CASSEPDRGTDTQYF
TGTGCCAGCAGTGAACCGGACAGGGGGACAGATACGCAGTATTTT
>TRBV5-1|TRBJ2-4|many|-
CASSLGLAKNIQYF
TGTGCCAGCAGCTTAGGACTAGCCAAAAACATTCAGTACTTC
>TRBV20-1|TRBJ2-1|few|TRBD2
CSARLAVQFF
TGCAGTGCCCGACTAGCTGTGCAGTTCTTC
>TRBV20-1|TRBJ1-5|once|-
CGAGPGPYSNQPQHF
TGCGGTGCTGGACCGGGACCCTATAGCAATCAGCCCCAGCATTTT
>TRBV9|TRBJ2-4|-|-
CASSHSAGLAKNIQYF
TGTGCCAGCAGCCACTCTGCGGGCTTAGCCAAAAACATTCAGTACTTC
>TRBV7-2|TRBJ2-3|-|-
CASSLGARGTDTQYF
TGTGCCAGCAGCTTAGGGGCGCGGGGCACAGATACGCAGTATTTT
>TRBV2|TRBJ2-5|few|TRBD1
CASSEDRGRGYEQYF
TGTGCCAGCAGTGAAGACAGGGGACGGGGCTACGAGCAGTACTTT
>TRBV20-1|TRBJ2-3|-|TRBD2
CSAQLAGGNTDTQYF
TGCAGTGCTCAACTAGCGGGGGGAAACACAGATACGCAGTATTTT
>TRBV6-6|TRBJ2-7|few|TRBD1
CASSYSPGQGRYEQYF
TGTGCCAGCAGTTACTCCCCGGGACAGGGTCGATACGAGCAGTACTTC
>TRBV5-1|TRBJ2-1|many|-
CASSLAGVSYNEQFF
TGTGCCAGCAGCTTAGCCGGGGTCTCCTACAATGAGCAGTTCTTC
>TRBV20-1|TRBJ2-3|-|TRBD2
CSARGLAGLSSTDTQYF
TGCAGTGCGCGGGGACTAGCGGGGCTCTCTAGCACAGATACGCAGTATTTT
>TRBV4-1|TRBJ2-1|few|TRBD2
CASSLGGGVGEQFF
TGCGCCAGCAGCCTCGGGGGGGGCGTAGGTGAGCAGTTCTTC
>TRBV6-5|TRBJ1-6|-|-
CASSYLLVGGNSPLHF
TGTGCCAGCAGTTACCTCCTGGTGGGGGGAAATTCACCCCTCCACTTT
>TRBV6-5|TRBJ1-6|-|TRBD1
CASNGQGANSPLHF
TGTGCCAGCAACGGACAGGGGGCAAATTCACCCCTCCACTTT
>TRBV12-3/TRBV12-4|TRBJ2-6|-|-
CASSFGGAPDPSGANVLTF
TGTGCCAGCAGTTTTGGAGGGGCACCTGACCCTTCTGGGGCCAACGTCCTGACTTTC
>TRBV7-2|TRBJ2-7|few|TRBD2
CASSLTGGPVEQYF
TGTGCCAGCAGCTTAACGGGGGGGCCCGTCGAGCAGTACTTC
>TRBV4-3|TRBJ2-7|few|-
CASSQGPGPGEQYF
TGCGCCAGCAGCCAAGGGCCGGGGCCTGGGGAGCAGTACTTC
>TRBV12-3/TRBV12-4|TRBJ2-1|few|TRBD1
CATKVAGGRNEQFF
TGTGCCACAAAGGTGGCAGGGGGCAGGAATGAGCAGTTCTTC
>TRBV20-1|TRBJ2-3|few|-
CSAREAPNGADTQYF
TGCAGTGCTAGAGAGGCCCCTAACGGGGCAGATACGCAGTATTTT
>TRBV7-2|TRBJ2-2|-|-
CASTRRITNTGELFF
TGTGCCAGCACCCGGCGAATAACGAACACCGGGGAGCTGTTTTTT
>TRBV12-3/TRBV12-4|TRBJ2-5|few|-
CASSVAGVETQYF
TGTGCCAGCAGTGTAGCAGGGGTAGAGACCCAGTACTTC
>TRBV4-2|TRBJ1-2|-|TRBD1
CASSQGQGANPNYGYTF
TGTGCCAGCAGCCAGGGACAGGGGGCCAACCCGAACTATGGCTACACCTTC
>TRBV10-1|TRBJ2-5|-|-
CASSEFRGGQETQYF
TGCGCCAGCAGTGAATTCAGGGGAGGCCAAGAGACCCAGTACTTC
>TRBV28|TRBJ2-1|few|-
CASSFFYEQFF
TGTGCCAGCAGTTTTTTCTATGAGCAGTTCTTC
>TRBV12-3/TRBV12-4|TRBJ2-3|-|-
CARARTDTQYF
TGTGCCAGAGCCCGCACAGATACGCAGTATTTT
>TRBV20-1|TRBJ2-5|-|-
CSARAARSLQETQYF
TGCAGTGCTAGAGCCGCGAGGAGTTTACAAGAGACCCAGTACTTC